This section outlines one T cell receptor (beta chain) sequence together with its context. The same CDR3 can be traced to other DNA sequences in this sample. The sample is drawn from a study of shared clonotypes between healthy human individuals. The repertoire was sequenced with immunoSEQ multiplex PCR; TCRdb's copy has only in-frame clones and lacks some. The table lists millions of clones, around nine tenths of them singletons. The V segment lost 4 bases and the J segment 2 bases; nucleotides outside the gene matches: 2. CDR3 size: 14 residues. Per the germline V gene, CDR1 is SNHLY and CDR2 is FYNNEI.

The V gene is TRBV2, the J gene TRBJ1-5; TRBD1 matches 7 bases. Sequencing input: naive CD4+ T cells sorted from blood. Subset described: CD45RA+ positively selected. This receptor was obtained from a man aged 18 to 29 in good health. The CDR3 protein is CASSVQGGNQPQHF. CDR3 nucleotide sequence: TGTGCCAGCAGTGTTCAGGGGGGCAATCAGCCCCAGCATTTT. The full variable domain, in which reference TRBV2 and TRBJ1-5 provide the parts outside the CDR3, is EPEVTQTPSHQVTQMGQEVILRCVPISNHLYFYWYRQILGQKVEFLVSFYNNEISEKSEIFDDQFSVERPDGSNFTLKIRSTKLEDSAMYFCASSVQGGNQPQHFGDGTRLSIL.